The T cell receptor (beta chain) described here comes from a study of cytomegalovirus exposure and HLA in healthy donors. Germline CDR1 is SGHRS and CDR2 is YFSETQ. The CDR3 consists of 15 residues. V lost 2 bases and J lost 6; bases outside the gene matches: 6. Some clones are missing from TCRdb's copy, which holds only in-frame ones; the method was immunoSEQ multiplex PCR. The sample yields about 130,000 clones, 89% seen once. The clonotype originates from a woman aged 18 to 35 in good health and CMV-seropositive. The sequencing sample was made of PBMCs. The chain uses TRBV5-1 and TRBJ2-2, with 8 bases fitting TRBD1. The CDR3 bases are TGCGCCAGCAGCTTCGGACAGGGTGGGGCCGGGGAGCTGTTTTTT. Translation gives CASSFGQGGAGELFF.